This T cell receptor beta chain was retrieved from a study of blood T cell repertoires in COVID-19. Assay: immunoSEQ multiplex PCR; the TCRdb copy retains only in-frame clones and omits some. Here the sample spans about 290,000 clones, around four fifths being singletons. The germline CDR1 and CDR2 sequences are MNHEY and SVGAGI. The CDR3 totals 14 residues. V dropped 7 bases and J dropped 1 base, with 13 bases sitting between them. Sequencing was carried out using peripheral blood. This rearrangement joins TRBV6-5 to TRBJ2-5, with D possibly matching TRBD2 (5 bases). The TCR originated in a woman between 45 and 65 years old with active or convalescent COVID-19. The CDR3 region is CASTTLSGQETQYF. The CDR3 nucleotides are TGTGCCAGCACAACTCTGAGCGGCCAAGAGACCCAGTACTTC.